This TCR beta chain came from a study of post-analysis software for immune sequencing data (dated by TCRdb to the mid-2010s). Notes on the research overall: Recorded disease courses included relapsing-remitting, secondary progressive and progressive-relapsing multiple sclerosis, with some patients lacking subtype annotation. The patient repertoires were compared against about a dozen previously published healthy control repertoires obtained from donors aged about 6 to 25 years. A subset of samples was prepared in parallel using single-end sample barcoding, then pooled and co-amplified after Illumina adapter ligation.

From its cysteine to its phenylalanine, the CDR3 spans 15 amino acids. Only the CDR3 part of the read is kept: 45 bases, read in frame from the first base. Germline trimming: 6 bases from V, 3 bases from J; junction bases outside gene matches: 11. Libraries were made using PCR. The reads were generated on an Illumina HiSeq 2500. To reduce PCR and sequencing biases, unique molecular identifiers were built into the TCR beta cDNA libraries. Every 1 to 10 million input T cells yielded about 500,000 cDNA molecules, meaning each molecule approximated one T cell. The patient libraries were prepared and sequenced using the same protocol as the earlier healthy control dataset. Within a given batch, samples were prepared together, multiplexed and sequenced on the same HiSeq lane. Per the authors' processing: Raw barcoded reads were processed with MIGEC, discarding single-read molecular identifier groups before consensus assembly and CDR3 extraction. Clonotype tables were post-analysed with VDJtools, and diversity was normalized by down-sampling all datasets to the smallest sample size. Repertoire overlap clustering matched CDR3 amino acid but not nucleotide sequences to correct batch-related cross-sample contamination. TCRdb redid the processing of the public reads, applying fastp at Q25 and MiXCR, and retained in-frame beta chains. Each entry merges the rows of one CDR3 protein and shows their most common DNA and genes. The V and J calls were not made by the authors but by TCRdb's processing. The sample table lists hundreds of thousands of distinct CDR3 sequences, about 60% of them with a count of one. The ten largest clones capture about 11% of the sample.

What the research found in general, with its limitations: Multiple sclerosis patients had significantly lower normalized Chao1 diversity than controls, a result that suggests substantial peripheral T-cell clonal expansion. The multiple sclerosis patient group was slightly younger than the control group. Significantly higher frequencies in patients than in controls were found for five or six TRBV segments, including TRBV5-6, TRBV5-1 and TRBV20-1. Strong co-clustering of samples prepared in the same batch was shown by direct clustering with F measure, prompting a batch-effect correction.

To demonstrate the VDJtools post-analysis software, TCR beta repertoires were profiled from the peripheral blood of 10 to 15 young patients with multiple sclerosis. The multiple sclerosis patients were children and adolescents between roughly 6 and 15 years of age. As to this clonotype: Its antigen is still unknown. No base-level quality is on record; no much larger clone is a single base apart.

This TCR derives from a girl aged 2-15 years with multiple sclerosis. The source material was blood. The sequence joins TRBV12-3 or TRBV12-4 to TRBJ2-7; TRBD1 matches 7 bases in the middle. Here is the DNA: TGTGCCAGCAGGGCTCTGTCCGGGACAGACTACGAGCAGTACTTC. Its protein product is CASRALSGTDYEQYF.